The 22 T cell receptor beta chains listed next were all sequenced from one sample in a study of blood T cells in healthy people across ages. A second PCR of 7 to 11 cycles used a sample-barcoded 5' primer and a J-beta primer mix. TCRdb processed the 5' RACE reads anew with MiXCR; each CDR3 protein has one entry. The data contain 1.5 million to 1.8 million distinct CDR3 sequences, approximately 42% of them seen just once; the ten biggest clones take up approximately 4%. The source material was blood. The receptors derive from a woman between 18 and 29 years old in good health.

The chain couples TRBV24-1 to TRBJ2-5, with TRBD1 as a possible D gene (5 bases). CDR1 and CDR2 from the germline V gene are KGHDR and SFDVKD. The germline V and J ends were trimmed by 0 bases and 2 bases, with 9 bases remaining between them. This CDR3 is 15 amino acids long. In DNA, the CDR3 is TGTGCCACCAGTGATTTGCGAGGACAACAAGAGACCCAGTACTTC. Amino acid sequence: CATSDLRGQQETQYF.

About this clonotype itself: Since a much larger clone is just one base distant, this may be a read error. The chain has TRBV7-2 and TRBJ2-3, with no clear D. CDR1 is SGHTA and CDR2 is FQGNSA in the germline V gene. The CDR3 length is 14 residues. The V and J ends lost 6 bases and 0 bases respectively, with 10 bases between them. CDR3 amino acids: CASRLRTSTDTQYF. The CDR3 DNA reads TGTGCCAGCAGGTTGAGAACTAGCACAGATACGCAGTATTTT.

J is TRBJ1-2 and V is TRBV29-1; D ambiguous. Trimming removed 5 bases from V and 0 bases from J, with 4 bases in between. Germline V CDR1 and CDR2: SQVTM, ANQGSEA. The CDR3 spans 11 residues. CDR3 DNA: TGCAGCGTTCCGGCTAACTATGGCTACACCTTC. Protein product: CSVPANYGYTF. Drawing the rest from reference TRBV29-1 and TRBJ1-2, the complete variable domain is SAVISQKPSRDICQRGTSLTIQCQVDSQVTMMFWYRQQPGQSLTLIATANQGSEATYESGFVIDKFPISRPNLTFSTLTVSNMSPEDSSIYLCSVPANYGYTFGSGTRLTVV.

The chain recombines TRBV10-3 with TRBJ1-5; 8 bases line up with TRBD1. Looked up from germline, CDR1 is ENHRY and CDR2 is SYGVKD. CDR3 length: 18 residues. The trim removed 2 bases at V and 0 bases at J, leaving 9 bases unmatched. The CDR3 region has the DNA TGTGCCATCAGTGAGGAGAAGACAGGGGCATATAGCAATCAGCCCCAGCATTTT. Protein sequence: CAISEEKTGAYSNQPQHF.

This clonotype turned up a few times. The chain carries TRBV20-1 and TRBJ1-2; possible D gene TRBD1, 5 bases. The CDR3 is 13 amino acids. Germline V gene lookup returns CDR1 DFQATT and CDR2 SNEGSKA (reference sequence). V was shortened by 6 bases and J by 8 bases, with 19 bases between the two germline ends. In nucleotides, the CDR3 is TGCAGTGCCGTTCTAATAGCTGGGGACGGCTACACCTTC. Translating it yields CSAVLIAGDGYTF.

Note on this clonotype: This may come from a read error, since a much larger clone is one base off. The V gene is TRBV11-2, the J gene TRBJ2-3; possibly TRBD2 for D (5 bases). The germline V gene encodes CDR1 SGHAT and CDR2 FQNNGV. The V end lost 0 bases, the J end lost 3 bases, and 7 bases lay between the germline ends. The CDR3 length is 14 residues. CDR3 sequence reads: CASSLDSETDTQYF. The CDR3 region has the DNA TGTGCCAGCAGCTTAGATAGCGAGACAGATACGCAGTATTTT.

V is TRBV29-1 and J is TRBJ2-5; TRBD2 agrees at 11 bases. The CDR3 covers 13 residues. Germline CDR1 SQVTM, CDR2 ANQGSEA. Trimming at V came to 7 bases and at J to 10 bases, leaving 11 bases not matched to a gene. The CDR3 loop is CSGRLAGLVIQYF. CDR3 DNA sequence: TGCAGCGGCCGACTAGCGGGATTAGTGATCCAGTACTTC.

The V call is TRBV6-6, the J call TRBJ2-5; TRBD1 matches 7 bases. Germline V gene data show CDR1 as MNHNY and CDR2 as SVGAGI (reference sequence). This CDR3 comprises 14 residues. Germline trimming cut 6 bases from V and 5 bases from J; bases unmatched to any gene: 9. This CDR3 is CASSNLGTEETQYF. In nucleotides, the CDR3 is TGTGCCAGCAGCAACCTCGGGACAGAGGAGACCCAGTACTTC.

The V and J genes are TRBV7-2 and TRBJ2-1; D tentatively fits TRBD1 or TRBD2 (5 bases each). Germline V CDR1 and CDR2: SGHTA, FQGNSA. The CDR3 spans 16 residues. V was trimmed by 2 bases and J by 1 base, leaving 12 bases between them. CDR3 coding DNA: TGTGCCAGCAGCTTACTGGGGGTCGGTTCCTACAATGAGCAGTTCTTC. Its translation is CASSLLGVGSYNEQFF.

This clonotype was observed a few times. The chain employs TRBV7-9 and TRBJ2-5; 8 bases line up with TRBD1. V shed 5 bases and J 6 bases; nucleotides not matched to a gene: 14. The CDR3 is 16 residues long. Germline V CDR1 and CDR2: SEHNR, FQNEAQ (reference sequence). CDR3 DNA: TGTGCCAGCAGCCTAGGAGAGACAGGGGCGGCGAAGACCCAGTACTTC. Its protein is CASSLGETGAAKTQYF. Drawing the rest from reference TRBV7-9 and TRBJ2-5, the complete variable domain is DTGVSQNPRHKITKRGQNVTFRCDPISEHNRLYWYRQTLGQGPEFLTYFQNEAQLEKSRLLSDRFSAERPKGSFSTLEIQRTEQGDSAMYLCASSLGETGAAKTQYFGPGTRLLVL.

The CDR3 protein is CASSQGLAWDSYEQYV. CDR3 nucleotide sequence: TGTGCCAGCAGCCAAGGACTAGCCTGGGACTCCTACGAGCAGTACGTC. The chain employs TRBV4-2 and TRBJ2-7; 7 bases line up with TRBD2. With V trimmed by 1 base and J by 0 bases, 6 bases remained unmatched. The CDR3 loop spans 16 amino acids. Germline assignment: CDR1 LGHNA and CDR2 YNFKEQ.

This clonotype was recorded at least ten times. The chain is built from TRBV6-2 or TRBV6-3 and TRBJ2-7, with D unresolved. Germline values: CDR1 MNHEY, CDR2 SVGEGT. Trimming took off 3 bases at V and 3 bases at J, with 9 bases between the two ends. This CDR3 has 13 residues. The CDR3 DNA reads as TGTGCCAGCAGTTATGGCGGAAACTACGAGCAGTACTTC. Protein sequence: CASSYGGNYEQYF.

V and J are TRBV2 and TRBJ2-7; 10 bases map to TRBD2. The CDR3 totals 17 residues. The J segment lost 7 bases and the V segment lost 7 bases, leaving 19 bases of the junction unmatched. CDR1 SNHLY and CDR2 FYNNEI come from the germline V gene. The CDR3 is CASKGLADPSSYNEQYF. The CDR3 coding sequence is TGTGCCAGCAAAGGACTAGCGGACCCGAGCTCCTACAATGAGCAGTACTTC.

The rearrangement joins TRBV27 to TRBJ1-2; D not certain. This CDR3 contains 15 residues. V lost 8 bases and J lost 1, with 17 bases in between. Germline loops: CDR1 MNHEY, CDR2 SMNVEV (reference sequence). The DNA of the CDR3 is TGTGCCAGCGGGGATCCCCAAACCATTAACTATGGCTACACCTTC. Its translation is CASGDPQTINYGYTF.

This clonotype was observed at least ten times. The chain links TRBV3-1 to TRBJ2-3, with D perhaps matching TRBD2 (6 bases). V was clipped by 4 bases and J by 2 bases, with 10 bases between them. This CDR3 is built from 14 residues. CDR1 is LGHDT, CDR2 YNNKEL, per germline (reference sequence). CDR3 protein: CASSRRLDTDTQYF. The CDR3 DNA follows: TGTGCCAGCAGCCGTCGACTAGACACAGATACGCAGTATTTT.

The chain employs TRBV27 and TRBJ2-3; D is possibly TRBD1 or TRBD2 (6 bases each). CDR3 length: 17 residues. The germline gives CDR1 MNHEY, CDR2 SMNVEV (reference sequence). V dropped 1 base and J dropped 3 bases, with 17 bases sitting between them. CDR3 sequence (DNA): TGTGCCAGCAGTTTATGGCTAACGGAGGGGGGAACAGATACGCAGTATTTT. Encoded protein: CASSLWLTEGGTDTQYF.

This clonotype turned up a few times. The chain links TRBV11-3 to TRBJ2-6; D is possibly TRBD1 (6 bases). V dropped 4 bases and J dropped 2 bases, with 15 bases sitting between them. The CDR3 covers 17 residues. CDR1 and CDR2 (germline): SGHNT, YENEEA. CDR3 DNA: TGTGCCAGCAGCTCGACCGGGACACTAGCTGGGGCCAACGTCCTGACTTTC. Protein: CASSSTGTLAGANVLTF.

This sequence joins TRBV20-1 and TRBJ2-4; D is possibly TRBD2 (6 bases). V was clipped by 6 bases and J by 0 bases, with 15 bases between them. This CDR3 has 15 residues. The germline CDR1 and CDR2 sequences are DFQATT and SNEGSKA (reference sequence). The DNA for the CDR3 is TGCAGTGCGAGGGACTGGAGCTTAGCCAAAAACATTCAGTACTTC. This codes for CSARDWSLAKNIQYF.

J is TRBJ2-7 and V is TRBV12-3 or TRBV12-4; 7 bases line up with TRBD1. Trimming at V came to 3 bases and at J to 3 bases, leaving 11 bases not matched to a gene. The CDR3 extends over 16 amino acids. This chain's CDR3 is CASSFLADRVDYEQYF. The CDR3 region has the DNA TGTGCCAGCAGTTTTCTCGCTGACAGGGTCGACTACGAGCAGTACTTC.

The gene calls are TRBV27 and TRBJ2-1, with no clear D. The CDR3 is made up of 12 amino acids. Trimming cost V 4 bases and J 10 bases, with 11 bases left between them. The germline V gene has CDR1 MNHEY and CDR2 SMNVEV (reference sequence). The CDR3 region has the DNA TGTGCCAGCAGTTCTCCCCCCGAGGAGCAGTTCTTC. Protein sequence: CASSSPPEEQFF.

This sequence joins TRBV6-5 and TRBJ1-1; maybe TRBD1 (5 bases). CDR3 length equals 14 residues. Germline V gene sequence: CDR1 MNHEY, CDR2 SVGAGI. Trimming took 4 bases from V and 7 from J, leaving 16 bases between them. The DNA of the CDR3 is TGTGCCAGCAGTTGGTCCACCCGGGGGAGTGAAGCTTTCTTT. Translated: CASSWSTRGSEAFF.

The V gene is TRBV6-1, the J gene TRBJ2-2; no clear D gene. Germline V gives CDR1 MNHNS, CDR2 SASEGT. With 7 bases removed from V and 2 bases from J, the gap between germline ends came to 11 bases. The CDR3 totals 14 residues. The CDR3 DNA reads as TGTGCCAGCACATTGCAGGTTAACACCGGGGAGCTGTTTTTT. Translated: CASTLQVNTGELFF.